The 24 T cell receptor beta chains presented below share a single source sample, sequenced in a study of naive and memory T cell subsets. Two oligonucleotides, mixed equimolar, formed the beta constant-region primer covering TRBC1 and TRBC2. Nested alpha and beta constant-region primers with the SP2 primer drove four PCR rounds on ligated cDNA. MiXCR was run by TCRdb on the UMI-ligation and nested PCR reads, yielding one entry per CDR3 protein. Among some 17,000 distinct CDR3 sequences listed, 8% to 9.5% were seen once. The specimen sequenced was central memory CD8+ T cells from blood. The receptors were gathered from a human donor in good health.

The chain links TRBV7-3 to TRBJ2-1; perhaps TRBD1 as D (6 bases). Germline CDR1 is SGHTA and CDR2 is FQGTGA. This CDR3 is 17 amino acids long. Trimming took off 2 bases at V and 9 bases at J, with 23 bases between the two ends. The CDR3 loop is CASSLCRVVRGNAEQFF. Written as DNA, the CDR3 is TGTGCCAGCAGCTTATGTCGTGTGGTCAGGGGCAACGCTGAGCAGTTCTTC.

This clonotype was detected many times. The genes are TRBV27 and TRBJ1-5; D not certain. CDR1 and CDR2 from the germline V gene are MNHEY and SMNVEV (reference sequence). This CDR3 region has 14 residues. The ends were cut back, 3 bases at V and 4 bases at J, with 10 bases in the middle. CDR3 nucleotide sequence: TGTGCCAGCAGTTTGGAGGCCAAAAATCAGCCCCAGCATTTT. It specifies CASSLEAKNQPQHF.

Concerning this clonotype: A single base separates this from a much larger clone, so it may be a read error. The rearrangement links TRBV6-2 or TRBV6-3 to TRBJ2-5; D unclear. Per germline, CDR1 MNHEY and CDR2 SVGEGT. This CDR3 has 16 amino acids. Trimming pared 6 bases from V and 7 bases from J, leaving 24 bases between. The CDR3 region has the DNA TGTGCCAGCAGCCCCCCCCGACGGACCGGTTGGTGGACCCAGTACTTC. This gives the protein CASSPPRRTGWWTQYF.

The chain carries TRBV27 and TRBJ2-2; possibly TRBD1 for D (5 bases). Per germline, CDR1 MNHEY and CDR2 SMNVEV (reference sequence). Trimming shortened V by 6 bases and J by 3 bases, and 17 bases separated the two germline ends. This CDR3 region has 16 residues. CDR3 DNA: TGTGCCAGCAGCCTACTCAGGGTTTCGGACACCGGGGAGCTGTTTTTT. This translates into CASSLLRVSDTGELFF.

This clonotype was seen ten or more times. The chain links TRBV13 to TRBJ2-3; 7 bases match TRBD2. The CDR3 extends over 16 amino acids. Germline-derived CDR1 and CDR2 are PRHDT and FYEKMQ (reference sequence). V was clipped by 7 bases and J by 4 bases; unmatched bases: 14. As DNA, the CDR3 is TGTGCCAGCATCAATCGCGATTCGGGGGGACCAGATACGCAGTATTTT. As protein: CASINRDSGGPDTQYF. Together with reference TRBV13 and TRBJ2-3, the CDR3 gives the full variable domain: AAGVIQSPRHLIKEKRETATLKCYPIPRHDTVYWYQQGPGQDPQFLISFYEKMQSDKGSIPDRFSAQQFSDYHSELNMSSLELGDSALYFCASINRDSGGPDTQYFGPGTRLTVL.

The CDR3 reads CASSQAGGGYNEQFF. The CDR3 coding sequence is TGTGCCAGCAGCCAAGCCGGGGGGGGGTACAATGAGCAGTTCTTC. The chain links TRBV3-1 to TRBJ2-1; 8 nucleotides match TRBD2. There are 15 residues in the CDR3. Looked up from germline, CDR1 is LGHDT and CDR2 is YNNKEL (reference sequence). V gave up 1 base and J gave up 4 bases; unmatched junction bases: 3.

This chain joins TRBV20-1 and TRBJ2-5, with 7 bases that match TRBD2. Germline loops: CDR1 DFQATT, CDR2 SNEGSKA (reference sequence). The CDR3 totals 13 residues. Germline trimming cut 6 bases from V and 4 bases from J; bases unmatched to any gene: 8. CDR3 sequence reads: CSAPRGETETQYF. In DNA, the CDR3 is TGCAGTGCCCCCCGGGGGGAGACAGAGACCCAGTACTTC.

On this clonotype: A much larger clone lies one base from this, so it may be a read error. This chain joins TRBV20-1 and TRBJ1-4; 8 bases are a match to TRBD1. CDR3 length: 16 amino acids. V dropped 0 bases and J dropped 8; count of bases not matched to a gene: 11. Looked up from germline, CDR1 is DFQATT and CDR2 is SNEGSKA (reference sequence). In DNA form, the CDR3 reads TGCAGTGCTAGAGATCTGGGGAGTAACAGGGGGGAAAAACTGTTTTTT. It specifies CSARDLGSNRGEKLFF.

The V gene is TRBV7-9, the J gene TRBJ2-3; 13 bases match TRBD2. The CDR3 is 18 amino acids. Germline V lookup: CDR1 SEHNR, CDR2 FQNEAQ (reference sequence). J gave up 6 bases and V 5 bases, and 14 bases lay outside the gene matches. The CDR3 nucleotides read TGTGCCAGCAGCCCAACTAGCGGGGGGGCCGGTCTTAAGGATACGCAGTATTTT. This gives the protein CASSPTSGGAGLKDTQYF. Variable domain in full (rest from reference TRBV7-9 and TRBJ2-3): DTGVSQNPRHKITKRGQNVTFRCDPISEHNRLYWYRQTLGQGPEFLTYFQNEAQLEKSRLLSDRFSAERPKGSFSTLEIQRTEQGDSAMYLCASSPTSGGAGLKDTQYFGPGTRLTVL.

The chain carries TRBV12-3 or TRBV12-4 and TRBJ2-5; a possible D gene is TRBD2 (6 bases). V lost 4 bases and J 4 bases, leaving 10 bases between the germline ends. The CDR3 sequence is 13 residues long. This chain's CDR3 is CASSSPEGETQYF. In DNA form, the CDR3 reads TGTGCCAGCAGTTCACCGGAGGGAGAGACCCAGTACTTC.

The genes are TRBV20-1 and TRBJ2-5, with unresolved D. CDR1 is DFQATT, CDR2 SNEGSKA, per germline (reference sequence). Deletions cut 1 base from V and 2 bases from J, with 11 bases between. There are 14 residues in the CDR3. The CDR3 reads CSARGLTGQETQYF. The DNA for the CDR3 is TGCAGTGCTAGAGGACTGACGGGTCAAGAGACCCAGTACTTC.

Regarding this clonotype: A junction boundary mismatches the germline segment, possibly from a read error. The chain recombines TRBV20-1 with TRBJ2-3; D uncertain. Germline values: CDR1 DFQATT, CDR2 SNEGSKA (reference sequence). CDR3 length equals 14 residues. CDR3 sequence (DNA): TGCGGTGCTTGCATCGACTTGTCCACAGATACGCAGTATTTT. This gives the protein CGACIDLSTDTQYF.

This clonotype was counted at least ten times. CDR3: CSAGGWRENNEQFF. For the CDR3, the DNA is TGCAGTGCTGGGGGTTGGAGAGAAAACAATGAGCAGTTCTTC. The rearrangement joins TRBV20-1 to TRBJ2-1; D possibly uses TRBD1 or TRBD2 (5 bases each). CDR3 length equals 14 residues. CDR1 and CDR2 from the germline V gene are DFQATT and SNEGSKA (reference sequence). V lost 5 bases and J lost 5, with 16 bases in between.

The V gene is TRBV20-1, the J gene TRBJ2-1; 11 bases are a match to TRBD2. Germline CDR1 reads DFQATT; CDR2 reads SNEGSKA (reference sequence). There are 19 residues in the CDR3. V lost 0 bases to trimming and J lost 0 bases; unmatched junction nucleotides: 10. The DNA of the CDR3 is TGCAGTGCTAGAGATCCGGATAGCGGGAGGGTGAGCTCCTACAATGAGCAGTTCTTC. Translation: CSARDPDSGRVSSYNEQFF.

This clonotype was counted ten times or more. The rearrangement links TRBV20-1 to TRBJ2-1; D unresolved. Germline V gene data show CDR1 as DFQATT and CDR2 as SNEGSKA (reference sequence). The ends were cut back, 6 bases at V and 1 base at J, with 10 bases in the middle. The CDR3 is 13 amino acids. The CDR3 nucleotides are TGCAGTGCCGTTGGCGGATCCTACAATGAGCAGTTCTTC. Translation: CSAVGGSYNEQFF.

This clonotype occurred a few times. V is TRBV28 and J is TRBJ2-5; D possibly corresponds to TRBD2 (5 bases). The germline gives CDR1 MDHEN, CDR2 SYDVKM. Trimming cost V 3 bases and J 1 base, with 12 bases left between them. CDR3 length equals 15 residues. Here the CDR3 reads CASSLPPGFQETQYF. The CDR3 DNA sequence: TGTGCCAGCAGTTTGCCACCGGGGTTCCAAGAGACCCAGTACTTC.

The rearrangement links TRBV20-1 to TRBJ2-3, with D possibly being TRBD2 (6 bases). Germline V gene sequence: CDR1 DFQATT, CDR2 SNEGSKA (reference sequence). V dropped 3 bases and J dropped 2 bases, with 21 bases sitting between them. The CDR3 totals 17 residues. CDR3 DNA: TGCAGTGCTAGTCGAGGTGGGGGACTGCACCTCACAGATACGCAGTATTTT. Translating it yields CSASRGGGLHLTDTQYF.

This clonotype has at least ten counts. The V call is TRBV20-1, the J call TRBJ2-1; TRBD2 matches 8 bases. After removal of 0 bases from V and 3 bases from J, the junction contained 4 bases not matched to a gene. The length of the CDR3 is 15 residues. Per the germline V gene, CDR1 is DFQATT and CDR2 is SNEGSKA (reference sequence). The CDR3 DNA is TGCAGTGCTAGAGATGGACTAGCCGACTACAATGAGCAGTTCTTC. This gives the protein CSARDGLADYNEQFF.

In its sample, this clonotype is medium-sized (0.01 to 0.1%). The rearrangement joins TRBV19 to TRBJ2-6; 8 positions match TRBD1. The CDR3 covers 15 residues. Germline CDR1 is LNHDA and CDR2 is SQIVND (reference sequence). The J segment lost 0 bases and the V segment lost 11 bases, leaving 6 bases of the junction unmatched. CDR3 DNA: TGTGCCTCCGGACAGGGAAACTCTGGGGCCAACGTCCTGACTTTC. This gives the protein CASGQGNSGANVLTF.

This clonotype was observed many times. The rearrangement joins TRBV20-1 to TRBJ2-7; 7 bases match TRBD1. The germline V gene has CDR1 DFQATT and CDR2 SNEGSKA (reference sequence). V shed 3 bases, J shed 2 bases, and the junction held 7 bases outside the gene matches. This CDR3 contains 14 residues. DNA of the CDR3: TGCAGTGCTAGGGGGACAGATACTACCTACGAGCAGTACTTC. Translating it yields CSARGTDTTYEQYF.

The chain uses TRBV20-1 and TRBJ2-3; 9 bases line up with TRBD2. Germline V gene sequence: CDR1 DFQATT, CDR2 SNEGSKA (reference sequence). This CDR3 region has 16 residues. Trimming cost V 0 bases and J 2 bases; bases outside gene matches: 6. CDR3 in DNA: TGCAGTGCTAGAGATTTACTAGCGGGTACCACAGATACGCAGTATTTT. Its protein product is CSARDLLAGTTDTQYF.

This clonotype was counted at least ten times. The V and J genes are TRBV20-1 and TRBJ2-5; 9 positions match TRBD1. After removal of 1 base from V and 2 bases from J, the junction contained 14 bases not matched to a gene. The CDR3 covers 18 residues. CDR1 is DFQATT, CDR2 SNEGSKA, per germline (reference sequence). As DNA, the CDR3 is TGCAGTGCTAGAGGTCAGACCCTCCACAGGGGGCCTCAAGAGACCCAGTACTTC. This codes for CSARGQTLHRGPQETQYF.

This clonotype has a count of ten or more. A much larger clone lies one base from this, so it may be a read error. The CDR3 loop reads CSAGDYDGSYEQYF. DNA for the CDR3: TGCAGTGCCGGAGACTACGACGGGTCCTACGAGCAGTACTTC. The chain employs TRBV20-1 and TRBJ2-7; tentatively, D is TRBD2 (5 bases). CDR1 is DFQATT, CDR2 SNEGSKA, per germline (reference sequence). Between the trimmed V and J ends, which lost 6 bases and 1 base, there was a span of 16 bases. The CDR3 has 14 residues.

This clonotype was recorded many times. The genes are TRBV19 and TRBJ2-1; D unresolved. Germline CDR1 is LNHDA and CDR2 is SQIVND (reference sequence). The germline V and J ends were trimmed by 3 bases and 0 bases, with 12 bases remaining between them. This CDR3 contains 16 residues. The CDR3 sequence is CASSIGWGSSYNEQFF. The CDR3 DNA reads TGTGCCAGTAGTATTGGTTGGGGATCCTCCTACAATGAGCAGTTCTTC.